A single sample is the source of the 13 T cell receptor beta chains below, sequenced in a study of blood T cell repertoires in COVID-19. Using immunoSEQ multiplex PCR, the repertoire was profiled, and TCRdb retains in-frame clones only, with some absent. The data hold under 200,000 clones, with 88% observed a single time. The sample was peripheral blood. The receptors shown here come from a man between 60 and 75 years old with acute or convalescent COVID-19.

Comments on this clone: Other DNA sequences in this specimen translate into the identical CDR3. This chain joins TRBV6-5 and TRBJ2-2; the D gene is possibly TRBD1 (5 bases). The CDR3 is 14 residues long. The V end lost 3 bases, the J end lost 1 base, and 6 bases lay between the germline ends. Germline V gene data show CDR1 as MNHEY and CDR2 as SVGAGI. CDR3 nucleotides: TGTGCCAGCAGTTATGACAGGAACACCGGGGAGCTGTTTTTT. Encoded protein: CASSYDRNTGELFF.

The gene calls are TRBV11-3 and TRBJ2-5; 9 bases fit TRBD1. The J segment lost 5 bases and the V segment lost 1 base, leaving 5 bases of the junction unmatched. The CDR3 consists of 15 residues. The V gene's germline CDR1 is SGHNT and CDR2 YENEEA. The CDR3 loop reads CASSLGGTGIETQYF. CDR3 bases: TGTGCCAGCAGCTTAGGGGGGACAGGGATTGAGACCCAGTACTTC.

V gene TRBV5-1 combines with J gene TRBJ2-1; 9 positions match TRBD2. The trim removed 5 bases at V and 2 bases at J, leaving 5 bases unmatched. The CDR3 spans 15 residues. Germline values: CDR1 SGHRS, CDR2 YFSETQ. The chain's CDR3 is CASRTSGDAYNEQFF. The CDR3 coding sequence is TGCGCCAGCAGGACTAGCGGAGATGCCTACAATGAGCAGTTCTTC.

J is TRBJ2-2 and V is TRBV6-2 or TRBV6-3, with 8 positions matching TRBD2. CDR3 length: 15 residues. From germline, CDR1 is MNHEY and CDR2 SVGEGT. The V segment lost 5 bases and the J segment 5 bases; nucleotides outside the gene matches: 7. The CDR3 bases are TGTGCCAGCAGTCGGGCCTCGGGAGGGACCGGGGAGCTGTTTTTT. This translates into CASSRASGGTGELFF.

The V and J genes are TRBV2 and TRBJ1-5; 9 positions agree with TRBD1. This CDR3 has 15 residues. The junction had 10 bases not matched to a gene; V was cut back by 6 bases and J by 7 bases. The germline V gene encodes CDR1 SNHLY and CDR2 FYNNEI. DNA of the CDR3: TGTGCCAGCAGGCAGGGACAGGGCCCACCGCAGCCCCAGCATTTT. Translation: CASRQGQGPPQPQHF.

V usage is TRBV6-1 and J usage is TRBJ2-7; perhaps TRBD2 as D (5 bases). In germline, CDR1 is MNHNS, CDR2 SASEGT. Trimming left V 0 bases short and J 0 bases short, with 12 bases between. The CDR3 loop spans 16 amino acids. In nucleotides, the CDR3 is TGTGCCAGCAGTGAAGCGGCGGGTTTATCCTCCTACGAGCAGTACTTC. Protein product: CASSEAAGLSSYEQYF.

The chain joins TRBV6-5 to TRBJ1-2; 10 bases align to TRBD1. J gave up 3 bases and V 0 bases, and 1 base lay outside the gene matches. Per the germline V gene, CDR1 is MNHEY and CDR2 is SVGAGI. The CDR3 consists of 15 residues. The CDR3 DNA is TGTGCCAGCAGTTACTCGGACAGGGGGTACTATGGCTACACCTTC. It is translated as CASSYSDRGYYGYTF.

This sequence joins TRBV19 and TRBJ2-5; 9 nucleotides line up with TRBD1. Germline trimming cut 3 bases from V and 4 bases from J; bases unmatched to any gene: 3. In germline, CDR1 is LNHDA, CDR2 SQIVND (reference sequence). The CDR3 has 14 amino acids. This CDR3 is CASSITGGTETQYF. CDR3 DNA sequence: TGTGCCAGTAGTATTACAGGGGGCACAGAGACCCAGTACTTC. Combining the CDR3 with reference TRBV19 and TRBJ2-5 gives the whole variable domain DGGITQSPKYLFRKEGQNVTLSCEQNLNHDAMYWYRQDPGQGLRLIYYSQIVNDFQKGDIAEGYSVSREKKESFPLTVTSAQKNPTAFYLCASSITGGTETQYFGPGTRLLVL.

V gene TRBV4-3 combines with J gene TRBJ2-2; 7 bases are shared with TRBD2. Germline loops: CDR1 LGHNA, CDR2 YSLEER. The CDR3 is 14 residues long. V lost 11 bases and J lost 3; bases outside the gene matches: 9. In DNA, the CDR3 is TGCGCCTCGAGGGAGGGCCCCGACACCGGGGAGCTGTTTTTT. As protein: CASREGPDTGELFF.

V is TRBV30 and J is TRBJ2-7; the match to TRBD1 covers 7 bases. CDR1 is GTSNPN and CDR2 is SVGIG in the germline V gene (reference sequence). The CDR3 length is 11 residues. V gave up 5 bases and J gave up 7 bases; unmatched junction bases: 5. CDR3 amino acids: CAWGDRAEQYV. The CDR3 region has the DNA TGTGCCTGGGGAGACAGGGCAGAGCAGTACGTC.

V gene TRBV5-1 combines with J gene TRBJ1-2; no firm D call. The CDR3 runs to 14 residues. V was shortened by 0 bases and J by 3 bases, with 9 bases between the two germline ends. Per germline, CDR1 SGHRS and CDR2 YFSETQ. DNA for the CDR3: TGCGCCAGCAGCTTGGCGGCAGGCGACTATGGCTACACCTTC. Protein: CASSLAAGDYGYTF.

The V call is TRBV5-1, the J call TRBJ2-1; 13 nucleotides agree with TRBD2. With 5 bases clipped from V and 1 base from J, the junction kept 3 bases outside the gene matches. The CDR3 consists of 16 residues. Germline CDR1 reads SGHRS; CDR2 reads YFSETQ. CDR3 amino acids: CASRWTSGGSYNEQFF. The DNA for the CDR3 is TGCGCCAGCAGGTGGACTAGCGGGGGTTCCTACAATGAGCAGTTCTTC.

The chain couples TRBV5-8 to TRBJ2-3, with D unclear. The CDR3 runs 12 residues. Between the trimmed V and J ends, which lost 4 bases and 4 bases, there was a span of 7 bases. CDR1 and CDR2 (germline): SGHTS, YDEGEE. Here the CDR3 reads CASSPRADTQYF. The DNA of the CDR3 is TGTGCCAGCAGCCCTAGAGCAGATACGCAGTATTTT.